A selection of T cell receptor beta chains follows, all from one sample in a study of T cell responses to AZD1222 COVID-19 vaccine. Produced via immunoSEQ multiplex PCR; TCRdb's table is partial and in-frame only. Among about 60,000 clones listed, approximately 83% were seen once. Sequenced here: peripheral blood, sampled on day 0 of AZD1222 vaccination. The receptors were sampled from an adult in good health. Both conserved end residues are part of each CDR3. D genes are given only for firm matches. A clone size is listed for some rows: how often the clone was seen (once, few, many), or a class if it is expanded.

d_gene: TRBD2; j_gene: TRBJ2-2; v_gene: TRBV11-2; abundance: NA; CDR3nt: TGTGCCAGCGACGCCGGGACTAGAGACACCGGGGAGCTGTTTTTT; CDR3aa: CASDAGTRDTGELFF
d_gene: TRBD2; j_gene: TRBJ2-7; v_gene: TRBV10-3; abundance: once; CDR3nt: TGTGCCATCAGTGAGTCGATAGGTGGACTAGTCTACGAGCAGTACTTC; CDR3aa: CAISESIGGLVYEQYF
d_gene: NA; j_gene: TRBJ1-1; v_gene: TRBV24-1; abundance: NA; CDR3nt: TGTGCCACCGCTCACCGAGGCGGAGCCGAAGCTTTCTTT; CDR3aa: CATAHRGGAEAFF
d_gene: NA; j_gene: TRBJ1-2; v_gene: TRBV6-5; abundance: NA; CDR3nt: TGTGCCAGCAATGTCATAACAGGGAAGCCCTATGGCTACACCTTC; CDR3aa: CASNVITGKPYGYTF
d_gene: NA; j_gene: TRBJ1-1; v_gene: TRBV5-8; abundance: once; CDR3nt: TGTGCCAGCAGTCCCGGACCCACCTTGAACACTGAAGCTTTCTTT; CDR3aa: CASSPGPTLNTEAFF
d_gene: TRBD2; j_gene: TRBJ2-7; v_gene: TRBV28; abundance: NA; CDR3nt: TGTGCCAGCAGTTTAGCGAGCGGGGGGGCCTACGAGCAGTACTTC; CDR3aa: CASSLASGGAYEQYF
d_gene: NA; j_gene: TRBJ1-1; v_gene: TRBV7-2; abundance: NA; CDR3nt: TGTGCCAGCAGCTTAATTCAGGGGTCGAACACTGAAGCTTTCTTT; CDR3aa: CASSLIQGSNTEAFF
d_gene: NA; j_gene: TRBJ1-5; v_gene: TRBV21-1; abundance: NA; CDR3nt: TGTGCCAGCAGCAAACCCCCGGCCGACAGATTCAATCAGCCCCAGCATTTT; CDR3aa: CASSKPPADRFNQPQHF
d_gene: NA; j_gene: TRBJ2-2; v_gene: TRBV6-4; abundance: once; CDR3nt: TGTGCCAGCAGTGCCAGGGACTCACCAGGCGGGGAGCTGTTTTTT; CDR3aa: CASSARDSPGGELFF
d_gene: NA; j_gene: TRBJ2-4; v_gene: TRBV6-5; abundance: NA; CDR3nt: TGTGCCAGCGGAGAGAATGGGGGGCCCAAAAACATTCAGTACTTC; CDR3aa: CASGENGGPKNIQYF
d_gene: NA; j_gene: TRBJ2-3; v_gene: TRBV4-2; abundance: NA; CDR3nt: TGTGCCAGCAGCTCGTCGGGGAGGTTAGATACGCAGTATTTT; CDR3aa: CASSSSGRLDTQYF
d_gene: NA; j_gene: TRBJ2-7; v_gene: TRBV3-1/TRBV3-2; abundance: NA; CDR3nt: TGTGCCAGCAGCCAAACGTGGCAGTCCTACGAGCAGTACTTC; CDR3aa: CASSQTWQSYEQYF
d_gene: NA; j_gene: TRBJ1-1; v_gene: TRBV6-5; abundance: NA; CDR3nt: TGTGCCAGCACTAGGGAGGGGTACACTGAAGCTTTCTTT; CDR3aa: CASTREGYTEAFF
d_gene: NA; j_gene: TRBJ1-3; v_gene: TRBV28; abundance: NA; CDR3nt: TGTGCCAGCAGTCACATATTGGGGGGGGGTGGAAACACCATATATTTT; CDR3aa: CASSHILGGGGNTIYF
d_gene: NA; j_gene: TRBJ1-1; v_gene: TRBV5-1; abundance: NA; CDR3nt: TGCGCCAGCAGCTTGATGTCAGAGAACACTGAAGCTTTCTTT; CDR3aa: CASSLMSENTEAFF
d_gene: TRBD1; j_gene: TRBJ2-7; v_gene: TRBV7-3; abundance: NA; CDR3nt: TGTGCCAGCACCCGGACAGGGACCCTTTCCTACGAGCAGTACTTC; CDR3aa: CASTRTGTLSYEQYF
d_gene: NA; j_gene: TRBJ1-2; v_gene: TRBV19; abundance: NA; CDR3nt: TGTGCCACGAGTCGGGTTTGGCGGAATGGCTACACCTTC; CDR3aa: CATSRVWRNGYTF
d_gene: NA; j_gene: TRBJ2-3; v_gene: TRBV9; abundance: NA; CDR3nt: TGTGCCAGCAGCGCGGACCGTCTCACAGATACGCAGTATTTT; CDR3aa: CASSADRLTDTQYF
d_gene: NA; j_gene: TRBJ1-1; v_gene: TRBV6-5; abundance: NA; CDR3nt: TGTGCCAGCATCGCCAACACTGAAGCTTTCTTT; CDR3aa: CASIANTEAFF
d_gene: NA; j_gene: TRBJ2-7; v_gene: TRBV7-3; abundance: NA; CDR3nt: TGTGCCAGCAGCTTACGACGGGGAACCCACGAGCAGTACTTC; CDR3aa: CASSLRRGTHEQYF
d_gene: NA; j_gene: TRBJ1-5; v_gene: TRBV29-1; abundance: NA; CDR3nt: TGCAGCGTTGTCGTAGAGGAATATAGCAATCAGCCCCAGCATTTT; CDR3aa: CSVVVEEYSNQPQHF
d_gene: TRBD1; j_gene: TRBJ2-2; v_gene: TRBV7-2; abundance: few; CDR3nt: TGTGCCAGCAGCAAACAGGGGACCGGGGAGCTGTTTTTT; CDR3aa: CASSKQGTGELFF
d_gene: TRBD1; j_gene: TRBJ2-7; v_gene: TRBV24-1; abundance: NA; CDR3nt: TGTGCCACCAGTTTACTATTGGGACAGGGGATCTTGGGCTCCTACGAGCAGTACTTC; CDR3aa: CATSLLLGQGILGSYEQYF
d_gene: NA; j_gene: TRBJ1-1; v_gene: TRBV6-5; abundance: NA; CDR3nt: TGTGCCAGCAGTTACACAGTACAGGGTGAAGCTTTCTTT; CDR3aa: CASSYTVQGEAFF
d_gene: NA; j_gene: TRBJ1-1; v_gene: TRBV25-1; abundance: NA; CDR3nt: TGTGCCAGCTCAAACACAGGGACGAACACTGAAGCTTTCTTT; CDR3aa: CASSNTGTNTEAFF
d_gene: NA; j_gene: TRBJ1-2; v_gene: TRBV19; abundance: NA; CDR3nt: TGTGCCAGTAGTATAGGCGGCGTGGGCAGCTATGGCTACACCTTC; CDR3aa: CASSIGGVGSYGYTF
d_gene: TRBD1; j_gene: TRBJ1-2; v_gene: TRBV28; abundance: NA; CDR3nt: TGTGCCAGCAGTTTTGGCGGACAGGATAACTATGGCTACACCTTC; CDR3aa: CASSFGGQDNYGYTF
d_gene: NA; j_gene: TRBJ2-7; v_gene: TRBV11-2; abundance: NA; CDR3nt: TGTGCCAGCAGCTTAGATCCATCTACCACGTCCGAGCAGTACTTC; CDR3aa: CASSLDPSTTSEQYF
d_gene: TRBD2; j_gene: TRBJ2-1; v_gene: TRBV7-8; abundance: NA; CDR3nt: TGTGCCAGCAGCCCCGGACTAGCTTACCGGGATGAGCAGTTCTTC; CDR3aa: CASSPGLAYRDEQFF
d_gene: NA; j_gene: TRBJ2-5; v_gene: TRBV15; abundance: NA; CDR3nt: TGTGCCACCAGAGCGAACAGAAAAGAGACCCAGTACTTC; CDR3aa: CATRANRKETQYF
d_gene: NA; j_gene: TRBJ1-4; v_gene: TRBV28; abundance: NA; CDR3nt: TGTGCCAGCAGTTTAATAAAAACTAATGAAAAACTGTTTTTT; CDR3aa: CASSLIKTNEKLFF
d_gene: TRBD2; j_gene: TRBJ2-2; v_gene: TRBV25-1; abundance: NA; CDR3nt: TGTGCCAGCAGTGAATTAAGGGCTAGCGGTACCGGGGAGCTGTTTTTT; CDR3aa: CASSELRASGTGELFF
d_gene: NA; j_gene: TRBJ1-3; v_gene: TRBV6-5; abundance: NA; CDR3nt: TGTGCCAGCAGACAGGGACTGGGAAACACCATATATTTT; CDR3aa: CASRQGLGNTIYF
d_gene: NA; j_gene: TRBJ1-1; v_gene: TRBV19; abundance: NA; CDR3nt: TGTGCCAGTAGTGGGGGGGTCGCAACTGAAGCTTTCTTT; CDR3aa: CASSGGVATEAFF
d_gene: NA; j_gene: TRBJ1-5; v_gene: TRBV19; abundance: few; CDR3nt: TGTGCCAGTAGTGCCATTAATCAGCCCCAGCATTTT; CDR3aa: CASSAINQPQHF
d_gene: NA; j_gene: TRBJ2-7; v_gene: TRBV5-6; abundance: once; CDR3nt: TGTGCCAGCAGCTCCGGATTAGTGGGGGAGCAGTACTTC; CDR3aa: CASSSGLVGEQYF
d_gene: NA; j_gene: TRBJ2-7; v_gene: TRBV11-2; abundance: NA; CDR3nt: TGTGCCAGCGGGAGTACCTACGAGCAGTACTTC; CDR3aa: CASGSTYEQYF
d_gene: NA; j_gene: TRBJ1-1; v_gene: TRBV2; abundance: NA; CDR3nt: TGTGCCAGCAGTGAAAAATGGCTCGGGGGGCCGGGCGCTGAAGCTTTCTTT; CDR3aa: CASSEKWLGGPGAEAFF
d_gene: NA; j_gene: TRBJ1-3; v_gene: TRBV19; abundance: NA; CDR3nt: TGTGCCAGTAGTCCCCTCGGGGGTTCAGGAAACACCATATATTTT; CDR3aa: CASSPLGGSGNTIYF
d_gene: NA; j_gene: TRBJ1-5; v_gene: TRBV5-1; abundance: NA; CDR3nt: TGCGCCAGCAGCTTGTTTGGGGGAAGGGGCGATCAGCCCCAGCATTTT; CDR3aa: CASSLFGGRGDQPQHF
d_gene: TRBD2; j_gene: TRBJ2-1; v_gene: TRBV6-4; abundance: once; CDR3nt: TGTGCCAGCAGTTCACTAGCGGGGTTTTACAATGAGCAGTTCTTC; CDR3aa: CASSSLAGFYNEQFF
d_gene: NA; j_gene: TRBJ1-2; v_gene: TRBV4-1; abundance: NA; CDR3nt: TGCGCCAGCAGCCAAGCGGAAGCTTATGGCTACACCTTC; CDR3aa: CASSQAEAYGYTF
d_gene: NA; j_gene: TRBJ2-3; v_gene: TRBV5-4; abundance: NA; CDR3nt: TGTGCCAGCAGCTTGGGCGCAGATACGCAGTATTTT; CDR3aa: CASSLGADTQYF
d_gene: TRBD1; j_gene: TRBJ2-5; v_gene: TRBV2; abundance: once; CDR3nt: TGTGCCAGCAAGGGACAGGGGACGGAGACCCAGTACTTC; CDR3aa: CASKGQGTETQYF
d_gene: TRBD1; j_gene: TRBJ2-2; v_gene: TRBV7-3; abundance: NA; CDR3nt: TGTGCCAGCAGCTTATGGACAGGGGAGGACACCGGGGAGCTGTTTTTT; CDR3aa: CASSLWTGEDTGELFF
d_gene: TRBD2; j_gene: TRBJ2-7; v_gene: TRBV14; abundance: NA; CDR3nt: TGTGCCAGCAGTCCCTCCGGGGGGAACTCCTACGAGCAGTACTTC; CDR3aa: CASSPSGGNSYEQYF
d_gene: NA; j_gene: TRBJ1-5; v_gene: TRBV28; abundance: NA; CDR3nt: TGTGCCAGCAGTTTACGACGGGGTAACCGCAGGGTCCAGCATTTT; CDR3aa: CASSLRRGNRRVQHF
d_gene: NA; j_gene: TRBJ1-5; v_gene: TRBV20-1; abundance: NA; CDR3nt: TGCAGTGCTAGTGTGGGTATCGAGCCCCAGCATTTT; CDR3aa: CSASVGIEPQHF
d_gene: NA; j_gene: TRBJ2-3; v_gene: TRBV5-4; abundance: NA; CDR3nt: TGTGCCAGCAGCTTGCGCCGGGCAGATACGCAGTATTTT; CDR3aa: CASSLRRADTQYF
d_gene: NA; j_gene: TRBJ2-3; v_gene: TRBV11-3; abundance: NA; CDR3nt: TGTGCCAGCAGTCTAAGACCAGATACGCAGTATTTT; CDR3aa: CASSLRPDTQYF
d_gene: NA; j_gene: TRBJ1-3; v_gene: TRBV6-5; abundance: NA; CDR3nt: TGTGCCAGCAGTAAACAGGGAACTGGAAACACCATATATTTT; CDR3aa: CASSKQGTGNTIYF
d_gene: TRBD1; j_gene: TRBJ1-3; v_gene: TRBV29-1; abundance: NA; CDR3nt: TGCAGCGTTGGTGGGACAGGGAGTGGAAACACCATATATTTT; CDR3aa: CSVGGTGSGNTIYF